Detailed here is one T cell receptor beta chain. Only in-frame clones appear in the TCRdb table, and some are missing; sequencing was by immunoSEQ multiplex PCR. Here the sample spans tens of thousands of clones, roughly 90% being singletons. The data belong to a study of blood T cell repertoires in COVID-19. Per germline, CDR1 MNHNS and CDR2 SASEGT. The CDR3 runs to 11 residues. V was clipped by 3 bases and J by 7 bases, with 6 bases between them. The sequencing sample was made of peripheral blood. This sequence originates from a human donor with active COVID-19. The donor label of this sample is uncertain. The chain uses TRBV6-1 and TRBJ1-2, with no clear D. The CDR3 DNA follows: TGTGCCAGCAGTGAGAGCGTTGGCTACACCTTC. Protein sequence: CASSESVGYTF.